This passage covers 15 T cell receptor beta chains from one sample sequenced in a study of blood T cell repertoires in COVID-19. The method was immunoSEQ multiplex PCR; TCRdb's version includes in-frame clones alone and lacks a portion of them. Of around 320,000 clones listed, approximately 85% were seen once; the top ten hold just over 7%. Sequenced: peripheral blood. All receptors come from a human donor in a cohort sampled during active COVID-19.

The chain combines TRBV29-1 with TRBJ1-2; 10 nucleotides line up with TRBD1. CDR1 is SQVTM, CDR2 ANQGSEA, per germline. The CDR3 consists of 15 residues. The ends lost 1 base at V and 5 bases at J; junction bases unmatched: 7. The CDR3 DNA reads TGCAGCGTTGAAGCAGCGGGACAGGGGAGATATGGCTACACCTTC. Translation: CSVEAAGQGRYGYTF. Using reference TRBV29-1 and TRBJ1-2 for the parts outside the CDR3, the full variable domain is SAVISQKPSRDICQRGTSLTIQCQVDSQVTMMFWYRQQPGQSLTLIATANQGSEATYESGFVIDKFPISRPNLTFSTLTVSNMSPEDSSIYLCSVEAAGQGRYGYTFGSGTRLTVV.

This sequence joins TRBV13 and TRBJ2-1; 12 nucleotides agree with TRBD2. The CDR3 spans 15 residues. Germline lookup yields CDR1 PRHDT and CDR2 FYEKMQ (reference sequence). J gave up 9 bases and V 3 bases, and 6 bases lay outside the gene matches. The CDR3 nucleotides read TGTGCCAGCAGCTTCACTAGCGGGGGGTTTAGTGAGCAGTTCTTC. This codes for CASSFTSGGFSEQFF.

The genes are TRBV11-2 and TRBJ2-1; 8 bases agree with TRBD1. CDR3 length: 15 amino acids. With 2 bases clipped from V and 3 bases from J, the junction kept 3 bases outside the gene matches. Germline lookup yields CDR1 SGHAT and CDR2 FQNNGV. For the CDR3, the DNA is TGTGCCAGCAGCTTAAACAGGGGGAACTACAATGAGCAGTTCTTC. Its translation is CASSLNRGNYNEQFF.

The chain carries TRBV13 and TRBJ1-2, with D uncertain. Trimming stripped 1 base from V and 5 bases from J, with 11 bases between. The CDR3 has 14 residues. CDR1 is PRHDT and CDR2 is FYEKMQ in the germline V gene (reference sequence). CDR3 protein: CASSLAAGLYGYTF. CDR3 nucleotide sequence: TGTGCCAGCAGCTTAGCGGCAGGTCTTTATGGCTACACCTTC.

The V and J genes are TRBV29-1 and TRBJ1-2; the D is unclear. Germline lookup yields CDR1 SQVTM and CDR2 ANQGSEA. The CDR3 contains 12 residues. V gave up 5 bases and J gave up 0 bases, with 7 bases separating them. The CDR3 region has the DNA TGCAGCGTTACCCCAGCTAACTATGGCTACACCTTC. This gives the protein CSVTPANYGYTF.

This sequence joins TRBV5-1 and TRBJ1-3; TRBD1 aligns across 7 bases. The V gene's germline CDR1 is SGHRS and CDR2 YFSETQ. The CDR3 runs to 15 residues. The ends lost 0 bases at V and 2 bases at J; junction bases unmatched: 2. The CDR3 sequence is CASSLATGTGNTIYF. The CDR3, as DNA: TGCGCCAGCAGCTTGGCGACAGGGACTGGAAACACCATATATTTT.

The V and J genes are TRBV6-5 and TRBJ2-1; TRBD1 matches 7 bases. With V trimmed by 4 bases and J by 5 bases, 8 bases remained unmatched. The CDR3 runs 15 residues. Germline CDR1 and CDR2: MNHEY and SVGAGI. DNA of the CDR3: TGTGCCAGCAGTTTGGACAGGTTCGGAAACAATGAGCAGTTCTTC. Its protein product is CASSLDRFGNNEQFF.

DNA for the CDR3: TGTGCCAGCAGCACCCGGGAGATTAGAGGATCCGAGCAGTACTTC. Translating it yields CASSTREIRGSEQYF. The chain links TRBV2 to TRBJ2-7; possible D gene TRBD2, 6 bases. Trimming stripped 6 bases from V and 6 bases from J, with 21 bases between. Germline V gene lookup returns CDR1 SNHLY and CDR2 FYNNEI. This CDR3 comprises 15 residues.

This chain connects TRBV27 to TRBJ2-7, with 10 nucleotides matching TRBD2. Unmatched junction bases numbered 3, after V lost 3 bases and J lost 4 bases. CDR3 length: 14 residues. Per the germline V gene, CDR1 is MNHEY and CDR2 is SMNVEV (reference sequence). CDR3 in amino acids: CASSLASGGYEQYF. The CDR3 DNA reads as TGTGCCAGCAGTTTGGCTAGCGGGGGATACGAGCAGTACTTC.

This clone was seen just once. This chain uses TRBV5-8 with TRBJ2-2; 7 positions agree with TRBD1. The J segment lost 1 base and the V segment lost 1 base, leaving 4 bases of the junction unmatched. Germline assignment: CDR1 SGHTS and CDR2 YDEGEE. CDR3 length equals 16 residues. CDR3 coding DNA: TGTGCCAGCAGCTTGAAGGGGGCGGGGAACACCGGGGAGCTGTTTTTT. It encodes CASSLKGAGNTGELFF.

The chain carries TRBV2 and TRBJ2-5; unclear D gene. Germline V gene data show CDR1 as SNHLY and CDR2 as FYNNEI. The CDR3 loop spans 12 amino acids. V shed 6 bases and J shed 2 bases, with 7 bases lying between them. The CDR3 region has the DNA TGTGCCAGCAGCGAGCAACAAGAGACCCAGTACTTC. Translated: CASSEQQETQYF.

The V and J genes are TRBV4-1 and TRBJ2-1; 9 nucleotides match TRBD1. In germline, CDR1 is MGHRA, CDR2 YSYEKL. This CDR3 contains 17 residues. J gave up 2 bases and V 1 base, and 6 bases lay outside the gene matches. The CDR3, as DNA: TGCGCCAGCAGCCAAGCAAGACAGGGGGGAACCTACAATGAGCAGTTCTTC. It translates to CASSQARQGGTYNEQFF.

This clone was counted between two and nine times. The rearrangement joins TRBV11-3 to TRBJ2-3; D not certain. V gave up 3 bases and J gave up 5 bases, with 9 bases separating them. Germline V gives CDR1 SGHNT, CDR2 YENEEA. The CDR3 consists of 13 residues. The CDR3, as DNA: TGTGCCAGCAGCTTGAGCCAGGAAGATACGCAGTATTTT. Protein sequence: CASSLSQEDTQYF.

Regarding this clone: Other DNA sequences in this specimen translate into the identical CDR3. This chain uses TRBV30 with TRBJ1-4, with TRBD1 identical over 8 bases. The length of the CDR3 is 14 residues. CDR1 and CDR2 (germline): GTSNPN, SVGIG (reference sequence). V was pared by 0 bases and J by 8 bases, with 5 bases of the junction left unmatched. The CDR3 coding sequence is TGTGCCTGGAGTGTCCAGGGGGCAGGCGAAAAACTGTTTTTT. Amino acids: CAWSVQGAGEKLFF.

This clone was picked up one time. J is TRBJ2-3 and V is TRBV30, with 10 bases matching TRBD1. The ends lost 3 bases at V and 6 bases at J; junction bases unmatched: 3. CDR3 length: 13 amino acids. Germline CDR1 reads GTSNPN; CDR2 reads SVGIG (reference sequence). The CDR3 region has the DNA TGTGCCTGGAGGGACAGGGGGTACGATACGCAGTATTTT. Amino acid sequence: CAWRDRGYDTQYF.